This entry lists 13 T cell receptor beta chains sequenced from one sample in a study of CD8+ T cells in alopecia areata. Investigators isolated RNA and reverse transcribed it into cDNA to act as the sequencing template. Assay used: immunoSEQ multiplex PCR; TCRdb lists only in-frame clones, some missing. The table lists around 140,000 clones, 80% to 90% of them singletons. The sample was CD8+ T cells sorted from blood, taken at week 0. The receptors here all came from a human donor with alopecia areata.

The chain couples TRBV5-6 to TRBJ2-1; TRBD1 might be the D (6 bases). Germline values: CDR1 SGHDT, CDR2 YYEEEE. CDR3 length equals 15 residues. V was clipped by 0 bases and J by 6 bases, with 13 bases between them. The chain's CDR3 is CASSLAGQNSNEQFF. The CDR3 coding sequence is TGTGCCAGCAGCTTGGCCGGACAGAACTCCAATGAGCAGTTCTTC.

This clone appeared once. The J gene is TRBJ2-7, the V gene TRBV5-5; TRBD1 might be the D (5 bases). The CDR3 consists of 14 residues. Germline assignment: CDR1 SGHKS and CDR2 YYEKEE (reference sequence). V was cut by 4 bases and J by 1 base, with 12 bases left in between. The CDR3 nucleotides read TGTGCCAGCAGCCCCCGGGCAGGGTCCTACGAGCAGTACTTC. Encoded protein: CASSPRAGSYEQYF.

This chain links TRBV5-1 with TRBJ2-3; 10 bases match TRBD1. The CDR3 has 16 amino acids. Germline lookup yields CDR1 SGHRS and CDR2 YFSETQ. J gave up 1 base and V 2 bases, and 4 bases lay outside the gene matches. The CDR3, as DNA: TGCGCCAGCAGCTTCCGGGACAGGGGAGGCACAGATACGCAGTATTTT. It translates to CASSFRDRGGTDTQYF.

The chain is built from TRBV7-9 and TRBJ1-1; TRBD1 might be the D (6 bases). This CDR3 contains 12 residues. V was clipped by 6 bases and J by 3 bases, with 8 bases between them. The V gene's germline CDR1 is SEHNR and CDR2 FQNEAQ (reference sequence). The CDR3 loop is CASRQGDTEAFF. The CDR3 DNA is TGTGCCAGCAGACAGGGAGACACTGAAGCTTTCTTT.

The rearrangement uses TRBV4-1 and TRBJ2-3; no clear D gene. The V gene's germline CDR1 is MGHRA and CDR2 YSYEKL. The V end lost 1 base, the J end lost 6 bases, and 14 bases lay between the germline ends. This CDR3 has 15 residues. The CDR3 DNA reads TGCGCCAGCAGCCAAGGACCAGAAGGTTTGGATACGCAGTATTTT. Its protein product is CASSQGPEGLDTQYF.

The chain uses TRBV10-3 and TRBJ2-6; the match to TRBD1 covers 9 bases. The CDR3 covers 17 residues. In germline, CDR1 is ENHRY, CDR2 SYGVKD. Trimming at V came to 7 bases and at J to 6 bases, leaving 13 bases not matched to a gene. The chain's CDR3 is CAINNDRGGLVANVLTF. CDR3 nucleotides: TGTGCCATCAACAACGACAGGGGGGGCCTAGTGGCCAACGTCCTGACTTTC.

This chain connects TRBV2 to TRBJ2-7, with 12 nucleotides matching TRBD2. Looked up from germline, CDR1 is SNHLY and CDR2 is FYNNEI. This CDR3 comprises 15 residues. The J segment lost 5 bases and the V segment lost 2 bases, leaving 4 bases of the junction unmatched. The CDR3 reads CASSELTSGSDEQYF. The CDR3 coding sequence is TGTGCCAGCAGTGAACTGACTAGCGGGAGCGACGAGCAGTACTTC. The entire variable domain, with the rest obtained from reference TRBV2 and TRBJ2-7, is as follows: EPEVTQTPSHQVTQMGQEVILRCVPISNHLYFYWYRQILGQKVEFLVSFYNNEISEKSEIFDDQFSVERPDGSNFTLKIRSTKLEDSAMYFCASSELTSGSDEQYFGPGTRLTVT.

This clone was detected only once. The chain has TRBV27 and TRBJ2-5; TRBD1 matches 10 bases. The junction had 8 bases not matched to a gene; V was cut back by 4 bases and J by 0 bases. Germline CDR1 is MNHEY and CDR2 is SMNVEV (reference sequence). This CDR3 has 17 residues. CDR3 DNA: TGTGCCAGCAGTTCCTCCGGGACAGGGGTATACCAAGAGACCCAGTACTTC. Translating gives CASSSSGTGVYQETQYF.

The V call is TRBV13, the J call TRBJ2-7; no definite D call. Trimming pared 0 bases from V and 2 bases from J, leaving 8 bases between. Germline CDR1 PRHDT, CDR2 FYEKMQ (reference sequence). There are 14 residues in the CDR3. CDR3 sequence: CASSLGRKAYEQYF. CDR3 nucleotide sequence: TGTGCCAGCAGCTTAGGCCGGAAAGCCTACGAGCAGTACTTC.

The chain links TRBV29-1 to TRBJ2-1; 11 bases are shared with TRBD2. The CDR3 sequence is 18 residues long. V gave up 1 base and J gave up 5 bases; unmatched junction bases: 13. Looked up from germline, CDR1 is SQVTM and CDR2 is ANQGSEA. CDR3 sequence (DNA): TGCAGCGTTGAAGGGGACGTTTTAGCGGGGGGGCCCCACAATGAGCAGTTCTTC. Translated: CSVEGDVLAGGPHNEQFF.

The chain uses TRBV30 and TRBJ1-4, with 10 bases lining up with TRBD1. The CDR3 length is 15 residues. J was trimmed by 3 bases and V by 0 bases; bases with no gene match: 1. Germline-derived CDR1 and CDR2 are GTSNPN and SVGIG (reference sequence). The CDR3 loop reads CAWSVGQGANEKLFF. The CDR3 DNA follows: TGTGCCTGGAGTGTAGGACAGGGGGCTAATGAAAAACTGTTTTTT.

The rearrangement joins TRBV30 to TRBJ2-7; D gene unclear. Germline loops: CDR1 GTSNPN, CDR2 SVGIG (reference sequence). Trimming pared 0 bases from V and 3 bases from J, leaving 9 bases between. The CDR3 contains 13 residues. The CDR3 nucleotides read TGTGCCTGGAGTGTTGAGGTGAGCTACGAGCAGTACTTC. It translates to CAWSVEVSYEQYF.

The DNA for the CDR3 is TGTGCCAGCAGCAGCCCTTGGGGGAATGAAAAACTGTTTTTT. Protein sequence: CASSSPWGNEKLFF. The chain links TRBV6-1 to TRBJ1-4; D is possibly TRBD1 (5 bases). CDR1 and CDR2 (germline): MNHNS, SASEGT. V lost 6 bases and J 5 bases, leaving 13 bases between the germline ends. The CDR3 has 14 residues.